This T cell receptor beta chain was profiled in a study of T cell responses to AZD1222 COVID-19 vaccine. The CDR3 has 12 residues. The V end was cut by 5 bases, the J end by 2 bases, with 7 bases between. Germline V gene lookup returns CDR1 MNHEY and CDR2 SMNVEV (reference sequence). Second doses were pooled across both intervals (about 4 or about 12 weeks). Here immunoSEQ multiplex PCR was the method, and the copy in TCRdb shows in-frame clones only, minus some. The repertoire holds tens of thousands of clones, over 75% seen once, with 5% to 6% in the top ten. Study findings and constraints: Possibly, clonal diversity was underestimated; donors were largely white British and included more females. The span of vaccine-associated CD4 TCRs extended across spike, with dominance at 160-218 and 743-854. Increased Spike-specific TCR breadth and depth were observed after two AZD1222 doses.

Details on this clone: Its antigen is not identified.

The sequences come from peripheral blood, collected 28 days after the second AZD1222 dose. The chain combines TRBV27 with TRBJ2-7; weak D call: TRBD2 (5 bases). The TCR comes from an adult who received the AZD1222 COVID-19 vaccine. DNA of the CDR3: TGTGCCAGCAGTCGGGGAACCTACGAGCAGTACTTC. Translation gives CASSRGTYEQYF.